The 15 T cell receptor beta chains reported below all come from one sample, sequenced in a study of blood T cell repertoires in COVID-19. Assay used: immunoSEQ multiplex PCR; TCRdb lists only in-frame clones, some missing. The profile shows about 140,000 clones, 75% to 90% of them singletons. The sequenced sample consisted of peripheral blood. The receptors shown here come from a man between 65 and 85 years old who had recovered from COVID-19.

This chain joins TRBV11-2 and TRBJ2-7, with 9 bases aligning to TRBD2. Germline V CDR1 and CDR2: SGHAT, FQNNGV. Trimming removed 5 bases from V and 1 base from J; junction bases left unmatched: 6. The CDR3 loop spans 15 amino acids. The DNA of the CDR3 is TGTGCCAGCAGCCCCGAGGCGGGAGGGTCCTACGAGCAGTACTTC. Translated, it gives CASSPEAGGSYEQYF.

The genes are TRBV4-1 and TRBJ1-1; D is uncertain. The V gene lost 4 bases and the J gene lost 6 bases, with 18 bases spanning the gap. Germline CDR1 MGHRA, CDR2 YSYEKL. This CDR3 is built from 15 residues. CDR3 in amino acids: CASSPSVGRRAEAFF. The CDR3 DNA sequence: TGCGCCAGCAGCCCCTCGGTGGGGAGACGCGCTGAAGCTTTCTTT.

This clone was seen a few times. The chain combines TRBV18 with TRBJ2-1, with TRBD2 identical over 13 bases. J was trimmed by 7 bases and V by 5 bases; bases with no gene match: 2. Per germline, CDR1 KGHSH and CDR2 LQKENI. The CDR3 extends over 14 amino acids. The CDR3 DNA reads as TGTGCCAGCTCAAGGGGACTAGCGGGAAATGAGCAGTTCTTC. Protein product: CASSRGLAGNEQFF.

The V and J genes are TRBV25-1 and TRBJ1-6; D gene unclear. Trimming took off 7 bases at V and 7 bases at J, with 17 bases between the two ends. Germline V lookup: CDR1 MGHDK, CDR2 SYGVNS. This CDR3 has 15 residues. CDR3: CASIRGQLKNSPLHF. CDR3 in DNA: TGTGCCAGCATCAGAGGGCAGCTAAAGAATTCACCCCTCCACTTT.

The CDR3 here is CASSLASGAPYNEQFF. The CDR3, as DNA: TGTGCCAGCAGCTTAGCTAGCGGGGCTCCCTACAATGAGCAGTTCTTC. The chain uses TRBV7-3 and TRBJ2-1, with 9 bases lining up with TRBD2. Germline V gene sequence: CDR1 SGHTA, CDR2 FQGTGA. The J segment lost 2 bases and the V segment lost 2 bases, leaving 4 bases of the junction unmatched. This CDR3 comprises 16 residues.

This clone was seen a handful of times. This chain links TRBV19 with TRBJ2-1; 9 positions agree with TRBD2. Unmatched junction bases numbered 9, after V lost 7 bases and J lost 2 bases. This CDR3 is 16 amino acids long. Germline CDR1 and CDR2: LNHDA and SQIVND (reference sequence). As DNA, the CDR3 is TGTGCCAGTAATCACAGAGCGGGAGGTACCTACAATGAGCAGTTCTTC. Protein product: CASNHRAGGTYNEQFF.

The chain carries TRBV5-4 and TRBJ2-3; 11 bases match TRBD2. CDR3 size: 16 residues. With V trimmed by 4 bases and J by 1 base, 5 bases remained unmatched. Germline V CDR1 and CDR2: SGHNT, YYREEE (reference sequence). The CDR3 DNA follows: TGTGCCAGCAGCCGCCGACTAGCGGGGCGCACAGATACGCAGTATTTT. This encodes CASSRRLAGRTDTQYF.

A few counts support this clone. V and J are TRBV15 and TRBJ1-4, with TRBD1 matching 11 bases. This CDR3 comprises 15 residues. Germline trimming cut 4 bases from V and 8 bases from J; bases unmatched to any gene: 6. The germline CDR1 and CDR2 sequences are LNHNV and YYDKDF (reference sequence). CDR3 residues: CATSTGQGGQEKLFF. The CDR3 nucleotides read TGTGCCACCAGCACGGGACAGGGGGGGCAGGAAAAACTGTTTTTT.

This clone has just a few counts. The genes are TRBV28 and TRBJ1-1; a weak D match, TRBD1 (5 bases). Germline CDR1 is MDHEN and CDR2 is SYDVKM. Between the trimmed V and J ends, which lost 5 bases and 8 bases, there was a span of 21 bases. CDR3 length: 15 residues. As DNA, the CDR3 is TGTGCCAGCAGTCCGACTTCGGGTCGAAACAGGGAAGCTTTCTTT. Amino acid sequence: CASSPTSGRNREAFF.

Written as DNA, the CDR3 is TGTGCCAGCAGCCAATCAAGAGGGTGGACTGAAGCTTTCTTT. This encodes CASSQSRGWTEAFF. The rearrangement uses TRBV16 and TRBJ1-1; D is unclear. The CDR3 extends over 14 amino acids. V lost 0 bases, J lost 5 bases, and 10 bases lay in between. CDR1 KGHSY and CDR2 FQNENV come from the germline V gene.

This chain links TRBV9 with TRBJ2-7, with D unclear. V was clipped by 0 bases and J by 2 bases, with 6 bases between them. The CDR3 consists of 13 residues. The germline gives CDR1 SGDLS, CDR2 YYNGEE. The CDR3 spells CASSVGGTYEQYF. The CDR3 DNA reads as TGTGCCAGCAGCGTAGGCGGAACCTACGAGCAGTACTTC.

This chain's CDR3 is CASRTSGRAQSSYEQYF. CDR3 sequence (DNA): TGTGCCAGCAGGACTAGCGGGAGGGCCCAGAGCTCCTACGAGCAGTACTTC. The chain carries TRBV11-2 and TRBJ2-7; 14 nucleotides line up with TRBD2. This CDR3 is built from 17 residues. Germline V gives CDR1 SGHAT, CDR2 FQNNGV. V lost 6 bases, J lost 0 bases, and 7 bases stayed unmatched.

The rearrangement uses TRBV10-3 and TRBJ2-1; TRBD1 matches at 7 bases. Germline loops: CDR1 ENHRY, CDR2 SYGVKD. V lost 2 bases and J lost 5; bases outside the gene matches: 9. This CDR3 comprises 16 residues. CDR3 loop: CAISETGTASDNEQFF. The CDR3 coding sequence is TGTGCCATCAGTGAGACCGGGACAGCGAGCGACAATGAGCAGTTCTTC.

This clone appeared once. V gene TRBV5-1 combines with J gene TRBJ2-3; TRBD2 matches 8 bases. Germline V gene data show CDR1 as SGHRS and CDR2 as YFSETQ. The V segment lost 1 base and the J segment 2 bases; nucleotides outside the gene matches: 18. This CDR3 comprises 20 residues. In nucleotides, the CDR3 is TGCGCCAGCAGCTTGCAGGGAGGGGTCCGGACTAGCAAGTACACAGATACGCAGTATTTT. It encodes CASSLQGGVRTSKYTDTQYF. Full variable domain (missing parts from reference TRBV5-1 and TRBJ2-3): KAGVTQTPRYLIKTRGQQVTLSCSPISGHRSVSWYQQTPGQGLQFLFEYFSETQRNKGNFPGRFSGRQFSNSRSEMNVSTLELGDSALYLCASSLQGGVRTSKYTDTQYFGPGTRLTVL.

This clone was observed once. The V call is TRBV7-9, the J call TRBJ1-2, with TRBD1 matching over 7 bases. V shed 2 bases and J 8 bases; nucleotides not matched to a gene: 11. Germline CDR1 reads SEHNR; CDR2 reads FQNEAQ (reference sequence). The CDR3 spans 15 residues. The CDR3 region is CASSLQGQVIRGYTF. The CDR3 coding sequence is TGTGCCAGCAGCTTACAAGGACAGGTAATACGAGGCTACACCTTC.